The 30 T cell receptor beta chains reported below all come from one sample, sequenced in a study of T cell responses to AZD1222 COVID-19 vaccine. The table came from immunoSEQ multiplex PCR; TCRdb's copy has only in-frame clones and leaves some out. Among about 120,000 clones listed, 85% to 90% were seen once. The sample in question was peripheral blood, obtained on day 0 of AZD1222 vaccination. These receptor sequences come from an adult in good health.

The V gene is TRBV7-9, the J gene TRBJ1-6, with unresolved D. Germline assignment: CDR1 SEHNR and CDR2 FQNEAQ (reference sequence). Trimming left V 2 bases short and J 8 bases short, with 7 bases between. This CDR3 contains 13 residues. CDR3 in amino acids: CASSLSGHSPLHF. In DNA form, the CDR3 reads TGTGCCAGCAGCTTATCCGGACATTCACCCCTCCACTTT. The entire variable domain, with the rest obtained from reference TRBV7-9 and TRBJ1-6, is as follows: DTGVSQNPRHKITKRGQNVTFRCDPISEHNRLYWYRQTLGQGPEFLTYFQNEAQLEKSRLLSDRFSAERPKGSFSTLEIQRTEQGDSAMYLCASSLSGHSPLHFGNGTRLTVT.

The CDR3 coding sequence is TGTGCCAGCAGCTTACGGGCAGTGAACATGAACACTGAAGCTTTCTTT. Protein product: CASSLRAVNMNTEAFF. The chain is built from TRBV7-3 and TRBJ1-1; D uncertain. Germline values: CDR1 SGHTA, CDR2 FQGTGA. There are 16 residues in the CDR3. Trimming cost V 2 bases and J 0 bases, with 13 bases left between them.

This clone came up a few times. The chain joins TRBV6-2 or TRBV6-3 to TRBJ1-1; D remains unclear. The ends were cut back, 3 bases at V and 7 bases at J, with 12 bases in the middle. The CDR3 covers 13 residues. Germline CDR1 and CDR2: MNHEY and SVGEGT. CDR3 amino acids: CASSYGGSGEAFF. The CDR3 bases are TGTGCCAGCAGTTATGGAGGGTCGGGTGAAGCTTTCTTT.

This clone was counted only a few times. The CDR3 sequence: CASSSTGGPNEKLFF. The DNA of the CDR3 is TGTGCCAGCAGCTCGACAGGGGGCCCTAATGAAAAACTGTTTTTT. The V call is TRBV11-2, the J call TRBJ1-4; 10 bases are shared with TRBD1. The CDR3 sequence is 15 residues long. Germline CDR1 and CDR2: SGHAT and FQNNGV. V gave up 4 bases and J gave up 3 bases; unmatched junction bases: 2.

The chain has TRBV19 and TRBJ2-2; 13 bases map to TRBD2. The ends lost 4 bases at V and 9 bases at J; junction bases unmatched: 8. CDR1 LNHDA and CDR2 SQIVND come from the germline V gene (reference sequence). This CDR3 comprises 16 residues. In nucleotides, the CDR3 is TGTGCCAGTAGTAATGAACTAGCGGGGGGGCTCTGGGAGCTGTTTTTT. It codes for CASSNELAGGLWELFF.

This clone was counted a single time. V gene TRBV11-2 combines with J gene TRBJ1-1, with D tentatively TRBD1 (6 bases). The V end lost 3 bases, the J end lost 1 base, and 18 bases lay between the germline ends. Germline-derived CDR1 and CDR2 are SGHAT and FQNNGV. This CDR3 region has 17 residues. Here the CDR3 reads CASSFLRGATSNTEAFF. CDR3 in DNA: TGTGCCAGCAGCTTCCTTCGGGGGGCGACCTCGAACACTGAAGCTTTCTTT.

The chain's CDR3 is CASSQDPSGAAEQYF. CDR3 coding DNA: TGCGCCAGCAGCCAAGATCCTAGCGGGGCAGCCGAGCAGTACTTC. The chain is built from TRBV4-3 and TRBJ2-7; 9 nucleotides align to TRBD2. The CDR3 totals 15 residues. The junction had 6 bases not matched to a gene; V was cut back by 0 bases and J by 6 bases. Per the germline V gene, CDR1 is LGHNA and CDR2 is YSLEER.

The J gene is TRBJ1-1, the V gene TRBV28; perhaps TRBD1 as D (6 bases). This CDR3 is 15 amino acids long. Germline lookup yields CDR1 MDHEN and CDR2 SYDVKM. Trimming removed 3 bases at V and 2 bases at J, with 13 bases between. The CDR3 region has the DNA TGTGCCAGCAGTTTTGGGCCGGGACACAACACTGAAGCTTTCTTT. Translating it yields CASSFGPGHNTEAFF.

The chain recombines TRBV7-9 with TRBJ1-1, with TRBD1 matching over 7 bases. The CDR3 loop spans 14 amino acids. Germline-derived CDR1 and CDR2 are SEHNR and FQNEAQ (reference sequence). The V gene end was trimmed by 5 bases and the J gene end by 2 bases; junction bases not matched to a gene: 5. The CDR3: CASSLQGGNTEAFF. The CDR3 nucleotides read TGTGCCAGCAGCCTCCAGGGGGGCAACACTGAAGCTTTCTTT.

The chain carries TRBV19 and TRBJ1-3, with D uncertain. The CDR3 consists of 14 residues. The V gene's germline CDR1 is LNHDA and CDR2 SQIVND (reference sequence). V gave up 6 bases and J gave up 3 bases, with 12 bases separating them. CDR3 in amino acids: CASSTRPDGNTIYF. In nucleotides, the CDR3 is TGTGCCAGTAGCACCCGGCCGGATGGAAACACCATATATTTT. The full variable domain, with the rest looked up from reference TRBV19 and TRBJ1-3, is DGGITQSPKYLFRKEGQNVTLSCEQNLNHDAMYWYRQDPGQGLRLIYYSQIVNDFQKGDIAEGYSVSREKKESFPLTVTSAQKNPTAFYLCASSTRPDGNTIYFGEGSWLTVV.

This chain joins TRBV7-2 and TRBJ1-3; D possibly corresponds to TRBD1 (6 bases). The CDR3 contains 14 residues. The V end lost 3 bases, the J end lost 4 bases, and 10 bases lay between the germline ends. The germline V gene encodes CDR1 SGHTA and CDR2 FQGNSA. CDR3 DNA: TGTGCCAGCAGCTTCGGACAGTTCGGAAACACCATATATTTT. Translated: CASSFGQFGNTIYF.

This chain links TRBV4-2 with TRBJ1-4; perhaps TRBD1 as D (5 bases). Trimming took 3 bases from V and 2 from J, leaving 13 bases between them. Germline V gene sequence: CDR1 LGHNA, CDR2 YNFKEQ. CDR3 length: 16 residues. The CDR3 protein is CASSHSPGKTNEKLFF. CDR3 DNA: TGTGCCAGCAGCCATTCCCCAGGGAAGACTAATGAAAAACTGTTTTTT.

The V and J genes are TRBV6-5 and TRBJ1-1; a possible D gene is TRBD1 (5 bases). This CDR3 comprises 14 residues. Trimming cost V 7 bases and J 2 bases, with 14 bases left between them. Germline assignment: CDR1 MNHEY and CDR2 SVGAGI. The CDR3 reads CASMRGSPNTEAFF. CDR3 DNA sequence: TGTGCCAGCATGCGGGGGTCACCCAACACTGAAGCTTTCTTT.

Regarding this clone: At one of its ends the junction is not consistent with the germline gene, which may arise from a read error. The chain links TRBV7-3 to TRBJ2-3, with TRBD2 identical over 11 bases. The CDR3 covers 18 residues. Looked up from germline, CDR1 is SGHTA and CDR2 is FQGTGA. The DNA for the CDR3 is TGTGCCAGCAGCATAACTAGCGGGGGATCTTCTAGCACAGATACGCAGTATTTT. Residues: CASSITSGGSSSTDTQYF.

The chain is built from TRBV5-5 and TRBJ1-1, with D perhaps matching TRBD1 (5 bases). V gave up 1 base and J gave up 8 bases, with 9 bases separating them. The germline V gene encodes CDR1 SGHKS and CDR2 YYEKEE (reference sequence). The CDR3 is 12 amino acids. CDR3 in amino acids: CASSLQGSEAFF. In DNA form, the CDR3 reads TGTGCCAGCAGCTTGCAGGGATCGGAAGCTTTCTTT.

V and J are TRBV28 and TRBJ1-2; TRBD1 is a possible D gene (5 bases). Trimming took off 0 bases at V and 8 bases at J, with 7 bases between the two ends. CDR3 size: 12 residues. Germline V gives CDR1 MDHEN, CDR2 SYDVKM. CDR3 sequence: CASSLWGEGYTF. The CDR3 DNA is TGTGCCAGCAGTTTATGGGGGGAAGGCTACACCTTC.

This clone was recorded at least ten times. V usage is TRBV11-2 and J usage is TRBJ2-1; 11 positions match TRBD2. This CDR3 contains 19 residues. V was clipped by 3 bases and J by 1 base; unmatched bases: 11. Germline loops: CDR1 SGHAT, CDR2 FQNNGV. The CDR3 nucleotides read TGTGCCAGCAGCTTCCGAGCCCTAGCGGGGGGTGAGTCCTACAATGAGCAGTTCTTC. This gives the protein CASSFRALAGGESYNEQFF.

This sequence joins TRBV10-3 and TRBJ1-2, with a possible D match to TRBD1 (6 bases). Trimming left V 3 bases short and J 8 bases short, with 19 bases between. The germline CDR1 and CDR2 sequences are ENHRY and SYGVKD. The CDR3 totals 15 residues. CDR3 bases: TGTGCCATCAGTGATTTTCTAGTGTCAGGGGTAGGCTACACCTTC. Amino acids: CAISDFLVSGVGYTF.

The J gene is TRBJ2-7, the V gene TRBV6-2 or TRBV6-3; D is undetermined. This CDR3 region has 16 residues. The V end was cut by 2 bases, the J end by 2 bases, with 16 bases between. Germline CDR1 reads MNHEY; CDR2 reads SVGEGT. The chain's CDR3 is CASSYKAVLAPYEQYF. The CDR3 DNA sequence: TGTGCCAGCAGTTACAAGGCAGTTTTAGCCCCCTACGAGCAGTACTTC.

This clone has just one count. This sequence joins TRBV7-2 and TRBJ2-1; 10 positions agree with TRBD1. The germline V gene has CDR1 SGHTA and CDR2 FQGNSA. The CDR3 spans 16 residues. The V gene end was trimmed by 4 bases and the J gene end by 6 bases; junction bases not matched to a gene: 9. CDR3 region: CASSSDRDRGGNEQFF. CDR3 in DNA: TGTGCCAGCAGCTCGGACCGGGACAGGGGAGGCAATGAGCAGTTCTTC.

This clone was seen once. The CDR3 region has the DNA TGTGCCAGTAGTATAACCGCAGATACGCAGTATTTT. Protein: CASSITADTQYF. V gene TRBV19 combines with J gene TRBJ2-3, with D hard to call. CDR1 and CDR2 (germline): LNHDA, SQIVND (reference sequence). Trimming left V 2 bases short and J 4 bases short, with 4 bases between. The CDR3 length is 12 residues.

The CDR3, as DNA: TGTGCCAGCATTTATTATGGGGGAGCCACTGAAGCTTTCTTT. Translating it yields CASIYYGGATEAFF. V is TRBV28 and J is TRBJ1-1; a possible D gene is TRBD1 (5 bases). CDR3 length: 14 amino acids. Trimming took 7 bases from V and 4 from J, leaving 16 bases between them. Germline loops: CDR1 MDHEN, CDR2 SYDVKM.

The chain has TRBV30 and TRBJ1-2; no clear D. The CDR3 consists of 15 residues. V lost 0 bases and J lost 1, with 12 bases in between. Germline V gene lookup returns CDR1 GTSNPN and CDR2 SVGIG (reference sequence). CDR3 sequence reads: CAWSVREGGNYGYTF. For the CDR3, the DNA is TGTGCCTGGAGTGTACGAGAGGGCGGTAACTATGGCTACACCTTC.

A word on this clone: Other DNA sequences from this sample encode an identical CDR3 as well. The genes are TRBV5-1 and TRBJ1-4; no clear D. The CDR3 is 14 residues long. Germline values: CDR1 SGHRS, CDR2 YFSETQ. V gave up 0 bases and J gave up 2 bases, with 5 bases separating them. The CDR3 here is CASSLDSTNEKLFF. The CDR3 DNA follows: TGCGCCAGCAGCTTGGACAGTACTAATGAAAAACTGTTTTTT.

The chain combines TRBV7-2 with TRBJ1-2; TRBD1 aligns across 8 bases. The CDR3 extends over 14 amino acids. The V and J ends lost 0 bases and 6 bases, in that order; junction bases with no gene match: 3. The germline CDR1 and CDR2 sequences are SGHTA and FQGNSA. The chain's CDR3 is CASSLAGQGDGYTF. In nucleotides, the CDR3 is TGTGCCAGCAGCTTAGCAGGACAGGGTGATGGCTACACCTTC. Complete variable domain (other parts from reference TRBV7-2 and TRBJ1-2): GAGVSQSPSNKVTEKGKDVELRCDPISGHTALYWYRQSLGQGLEFLIYFQGNSAPDKSGLPSDRFSAERTGGSVSTLTIQRTQQEDSAVYLCASSLAGQGDGYTFGSGTRLTVV.

V is TRBV7-9 and J is TRBJ2-3, with unresolved D. This CDR3 is built from 12 residues. The V gene lost 5 bases and the J gene lost 7 bases, with 10 bases spanning the gap. In germline, CDR1 is SEHNR, CDR2 FQNEAQ (reference sequence). The chain's CDR3 is CASSPPGYTQYF. The CDR3, as DNA: TGTGCCAGCAGCCCGCCGGGTTATACGCAGTATTTT. Combining the CDR3 with reference TRBV7-9 and TRBJ2-3 gives the whole variable domain DTGVSQNPRHKITKRGQNVTFRCDPISEHNRLYWYRQTLGQGPEFLTYFQNEAQLEKSRLLSDRFSAERPKGSFSTLEIQRTEQGDSAMYLCASSPPGYTQYFGPGTRLTVL.

The V gene is TRBV11-2, the J gene TRBJ1-2; D not resolved. This CDR3 has 16 amino acids. Trimming stripped 5 bases from V and 1 base from J, with 17 bases between. CDR1 SGHAT and CDR2 FQNNGV come from the germline V gene. The CDR3: CASSRSGTAHNYGYTF. Written as DNA, the CDR3 is TGTGCCAGCAGCCGGAGCGGCACAGCTCATAACTATGGCTACACCTTC.

This chain joins TRBV25-1 and TRBJ1-1; 7 bases map to TRBD1. From germline, CDR1 is MGHDK and CDR2 SYGVNS. V shed 0 bases, J shed 6 bases, and the junction held 13 bases outside the gene matches. CDR3 size: 17 residues. The CDR3 region is CASSEYARQGSRPEAFF. For the CDR3, the DNA is TGTGCCAGCAGTGAATATGCCCGACAGGGCTCCAGGCCTGAAGCTTTCTTT.

The chain carries TRBV4-2 and TRBJ2-5; 8 positions match TRBD1. The germline gives CDR1 LGHNA, CDR2 YNFKEQ. The CDR3 runs to 21 residues. Trimming removed 4 bases from V and 5 bases from J; junction bases left unmatched: 27. DNA for the CDR3: TGTGCCAGCAGCCCCCTCTCTATTGGGAGCTTACGACAGGGGAATTGGGAGACCCAGTACTTC. Protein sequence: CASSPLSIGSLRQGNWETQYF.

The chain couples TRBV7-2 to TRBJ1-5; D is uncertain. V lost 2 bases and J 5 bases, leaving 10 bases between the germline ends. The CDR3 totals 14 residues. From germline, CDR1 is SGHTA and CDR2 FQGNSA. The CDR3 region is CASSLRSGDQPQHF. In DNA form, the CDR3 reads TGTGCCAGCAGCTTACGGTCTGGGGATCAGCCCCAGCATTTT.